The source of this TCR beta chain is a study of breast tumors, draining lymph nodes, adjacent tissues. Study observations and caveats: Luminal-like breast cancer showed significantly higher tumor–nontumor repertoire similarity than basal-like.

A single record per CDR3 protein comes from TCRdb applying MiXCR to the multiplex PCR reads. The sample yields 150,000 to 200,000 distinct CDR3 sequences, around a third seen once. The sample holds many counts of this clonotype. Its antigen is not identified. Breast cancer patients provided tissue from their axillary draining lymph nodes. The CDR3 is made up of 17 amino acids. V shed 0 bases and J 4 bases; nucleotides not matched to a gene: 8. Germline values: CDR1 KGHSH, CDR2 LQKENI. The specimen was axillary lymph node tissue. The chain carries TRBV18 and TRBJ2-3; 9 bases are shared with TRBD1. The TCR sequence derives from a female donor with breast cancer. Some clones in this sample may be carry-over from other donors' samples. The CDR3 DNA is TGTGCCAGCTCACCACCCCATGTTAGGACAGGGGCAGATACGCAGTATTTT. It codes for CASSPPHVRTGADTQYF.